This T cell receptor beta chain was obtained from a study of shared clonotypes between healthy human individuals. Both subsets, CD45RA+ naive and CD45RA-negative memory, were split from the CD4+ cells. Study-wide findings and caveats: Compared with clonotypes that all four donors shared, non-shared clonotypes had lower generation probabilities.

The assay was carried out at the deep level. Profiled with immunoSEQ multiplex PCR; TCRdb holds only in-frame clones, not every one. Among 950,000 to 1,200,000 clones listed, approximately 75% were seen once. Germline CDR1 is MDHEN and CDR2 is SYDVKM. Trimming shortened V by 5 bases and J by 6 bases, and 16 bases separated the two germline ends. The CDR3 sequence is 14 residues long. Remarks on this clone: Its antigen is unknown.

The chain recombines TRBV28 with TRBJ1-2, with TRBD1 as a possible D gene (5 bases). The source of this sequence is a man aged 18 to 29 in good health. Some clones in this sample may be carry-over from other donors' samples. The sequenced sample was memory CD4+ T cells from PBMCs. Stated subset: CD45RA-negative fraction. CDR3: CASSTVGRAHGYTF. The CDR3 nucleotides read TGTGCCAGCAGTACCGTTGGCAGGGCCCATGGCTACACCTTC.